This T cell receptor (beta chain) is drawn from a study of response to subunit inactivated influenza vaccine. Study-level points and caveats: Each seasonal influenza vaccination recruits few new T cells, the authors suggested.

This clonotype came up many times. The antigen is unknown. CDR1 and CDR2 from the germline V gene are SQVTM and ANQGSEA. V was pared by 0 bases and J by 3 bases, with 9 bases between. This CDR3 spans 14 amino acids. A single record per CDR3 protein comes from TCRdb applying MiXCR to the RT-PCR reads. This sample has 200,000 to 300,000 distinct CDR3 sequences, with 12% found just once. The chain carries TRBV29-1 and TRBJ2-1; D possibly matches TRBD1 or TRBD2 (5 bases each). Sequences were derived from non-naive T cells sorted from PBMCs, sampled 14 to 15 days before vaccination. The receptor's source is a middle-aged man who received an inactivated influenza vaccine. CDR3 DNA sequence: TGCAGCGTTGAAGATAGGGACGGCTACAATGAGCAGTTCTTC. Residues: CSVEDRDGYNEQFF.